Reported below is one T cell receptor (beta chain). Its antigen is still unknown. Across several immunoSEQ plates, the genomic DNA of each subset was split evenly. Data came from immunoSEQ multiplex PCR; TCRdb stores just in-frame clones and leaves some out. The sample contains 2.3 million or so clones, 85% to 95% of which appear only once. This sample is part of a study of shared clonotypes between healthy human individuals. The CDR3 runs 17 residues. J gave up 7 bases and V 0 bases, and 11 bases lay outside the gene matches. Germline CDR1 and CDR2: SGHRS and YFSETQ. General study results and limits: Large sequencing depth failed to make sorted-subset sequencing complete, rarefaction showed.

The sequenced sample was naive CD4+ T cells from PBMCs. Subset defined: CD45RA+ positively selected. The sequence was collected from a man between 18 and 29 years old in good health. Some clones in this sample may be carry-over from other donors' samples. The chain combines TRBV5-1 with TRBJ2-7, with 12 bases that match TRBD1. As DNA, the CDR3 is TGCGCCAGCAGCTTGGAGGGCTCCGGGACAGGGGGCGCGGAGCAGTACTTC. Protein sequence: CASSLEGSGTGGAEQYF.